The rows below give T cell receptor beta chains drawn from one sample of a study of shared clonotypes between healthy human individuals. Clones were read by immunoSEQ multiplex PCR, and TCRdb kept only the in-frame ones, dropping some. There are about 2.2 million clones in the sample; around 95% occur only once, and 1.5% to 2% lies in the top ten. The sequenced sample was naive CD8+ T cells from PBMCs. The receptors come from a young man in good health. Some clones in this sample may be carry-over from other donors' samples. Each CDR3 is given with its conserved first and last residue. Fields, in order: J gene, clone size, D gene, V gene, CDR3 DNA, CDR3 protein. A D gene is named only where the DNA matches it firmly. Size values are once, few and many counts, or a class for expanded clones, and some rows have none.

J gene: TRBJ2-7
clone size: NA
D gene: TRBD1
V gene: TRBV6-1
CDR3 DNA: TGTGCCAGCAGTCTACCGGGACAGGTTACCTCCGAGCAGTACTTC
CDR3 protein: CASSLPGQVTSEQYF

J gene: TRBJ2-7
clone size: NA
D gene: NA
V gene: TRBV27
CDR3 DNA: TGTGCCAGCAGTTCCGACAGATCCCCCTACGAGCAGTACTTC
CDR3 protein: CASSSDRSPYEQYF

J gene: TRBJ2-1
clone size: NA
D gene: NA
V gene: TRBV9
CDR3 DNA: TGTGCCAGCAGCGTGGCTGGCGAGGGGCAGTTCTTC
CDR3 protein: CASSVAGEGQFF

J gene: TRBJ2-4
clone size: NA
D gene: NA
V gene: TRBV29-1
CDR3 DNA: TGCAGCGTTTTTGGGGTTTTAGCCAAAAACATTCAGTACTTC
CDR3 protein: CSVFGVLAKNIQYF

J gene: TRBJ2-7
clone size: NA
D gene: NA
V gene: TRBV5-4
CDR3 DNA: TGTGCCAGCAGCTTGCGAATAGGTTCCTCCTACGAGCAGTACTTC
CDR3 protein: CASSLRIGSSYEQYF

J gene: TRBJ2-1
clone size: NA
D gene: TRBD2
V gene: TRBV28
CDR3 DNA: TGTGCCAGCAGCCCCGGGACTAGCGGGGTCAATGAGCAGTTCTTC
CDR3 protein: CASSPGTSGVNEQFF

J gene: TRBJ2-4
clone size: NA
D gene: TRBD1
V gene: TRBV28
CDR3 DNA: TGTGCCAGCAGTAGTCCGGGACAGGGAACACCTTCGGCCAAAAACATTCAGTACTTC
CDR3 protein: CASSSPGQGTPSAKNIQYF

J gene: TRBJ2-3
clone size: NA
D gene: NA
V gene: TRBV7-9
CDR3 DNA: TGTGCCAGCAGGGGGGGTGGCAGGGACCACTGGGATACGCAGTATTTT
CDR3 protein: CASRGGGRDHWDTQYF

J gene: TRBJ2-3
clone size: NA
D gene: NA
V gene: TRBV15
CDR3 DNA: TGTGCCACCAGTGCGGAGCTCACAGATACGCAGTATTTT
CDR3 protein: CATSAELTDTQYF

J gene: TRBJ2-7
clone size: NA
D gene: TRBD2
V gene: TRBV19
CDR3 DNA: TGTGCCAGTAGTATTACTAGCGCGGGCTCCTACGAGCAGTACTTC
CDR3 protein: CASSITSAGSYEQYF

J gene: TRBJ1-3
clone size: NA
D gene: NA
V gene: TRBV11-2
CDR3 DNA: TGTGCCAGCAGCTTAATCGGGGGTCACTCTGGAAACACCATATATTTT
CDR3 protein: CASSLIGGHSGNTIYF

J gene: TRBJ2-7
clone size: NA
D gene: TRBD2
V gene: TRBV7-6
CDR3 DNA: TGTGCCAGCAGCCCGAACGACGGCGGGAGGAGAGAGCAGTACTTC
CDR3 protein: CASSPNDGGRREQYF

J gene: TRBJ2-7
clone size: NA
D gene: NA
V gene: TRBV10-3
CDR3 DNA: TGTGCCACCAAAGCAGGGTTAACCTACGAGCAGTACTTC
CDR3 protein: CATKAGLTYEQYF

J gene: TRBJ2-1
clone size: NA
D gene: NA
V gene: TRBV9
CDR3 DNA: TGTGCCAGCAGCGTATTTAGCCAGGGGCCCTACAATGAGCAGTTCTTC
CDR3 protein: CASSVFSQGPYNEQFF

J gene: TRBJ1-3
clone size: NA
D gene: NA
V gene: TRBV4-2
CDR3 DNA: TGTGCCAGCAGAGGGACTGGAAACACCATATATTTT
CDR3 protein: CASRGTGNTIYF

J gene: TRBJ2-7
clone size: NA
D gene: TRBD1
V gene: TRBV9
CDR3 DNA: TGTGCCAGCAGCGCATGGGACAGCCCCAACGAGCAGTACTTC
CDR3 protein: CASSAWDSPNEQYF

J gene: TRBJ2-6
clone size: once
D gene: NA
V gene: TRBV5-6
CDR3 DNA: TGTGCCAGCAGCCCACCGGAGGGGTACGAGGCTGGGGCCAACGTCCTGACTTTC
CDR3 protein: CASSPPEGYEAGANVLTF

J gene: TRBJ2-7
clone size: NA
D gene: TRBD2
V gene: TRBV5-5
CDR3 DNA: TGTGCCAGCAGCTGGACTAGCGGAGCCTACGAGCAGTACTTC
CDR3 protein: CASSWTSGAYEQYF

J gene: TRBJ2-5
clone size: NA
D gene: NA
V gene: TRBV9
CDR3 DNA: TGTGCCAGCAGCGACCCGGGAGAGGCGCCATCTCAAGAGACCCAGTACTTC
CDR3 protein: CASSDPGEAPSQETQYF

J gene: TRBJ2-1
clone size: NA
D gene: NA
V gene: TRBV9
CDR3 DNA: TGTGCCAGCAGCGGAGCTAGCCTGAGCTCCTACAATGAGCAGTTCTTC
CDR3 protein: CASSGASLSSYNEQFF

J gene: TRBJ1-2
clone size: once
D gene: NA
V gene: TRBV19
CDR3 DNA: TGTGCCAGTAGCCGTGACCGCATCTCTACCTATGGCTACACCTTC
CDR3 protein: CASSRDRISTYGYTF

J gene: TRBJ2-1
clone size: NA
D gene: NA
V gene: TRBV5-1
CDR3 DNA: TGCGCCAGCAGCTCGGTTAGGCCTATGGCAGGGACACCCCGAAGTTCTCCCTACAATGAGCAGTTCTTC
CDR3 protein: CASSSVRPMAGTPRSSPYNEQFF